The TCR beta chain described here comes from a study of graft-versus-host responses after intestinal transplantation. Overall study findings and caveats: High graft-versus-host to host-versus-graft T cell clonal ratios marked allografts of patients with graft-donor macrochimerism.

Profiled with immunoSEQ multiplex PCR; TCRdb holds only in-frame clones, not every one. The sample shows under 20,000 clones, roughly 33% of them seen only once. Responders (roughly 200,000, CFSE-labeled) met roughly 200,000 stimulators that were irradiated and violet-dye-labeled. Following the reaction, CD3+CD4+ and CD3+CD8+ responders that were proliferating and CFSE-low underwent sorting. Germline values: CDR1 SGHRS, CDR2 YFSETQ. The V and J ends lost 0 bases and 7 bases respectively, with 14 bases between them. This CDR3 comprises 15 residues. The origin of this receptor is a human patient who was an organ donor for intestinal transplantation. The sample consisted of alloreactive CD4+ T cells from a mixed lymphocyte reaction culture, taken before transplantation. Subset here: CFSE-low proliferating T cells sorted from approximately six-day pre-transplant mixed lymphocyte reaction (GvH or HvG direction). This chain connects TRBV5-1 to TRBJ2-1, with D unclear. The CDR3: CASSLGSAGGNEQFF. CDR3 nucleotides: TGCGCCAGCAGCTTGGGGTCCGCAGGTGGTAATGAGCAGTTCTTC.